The 22 T cell receptor beta chains presented below share a single source sample, sequenced in a study of T-cell memory formation after mild COVID-19 (dated by TCRdb to the early 2020s). The library was built by means of 5' RACE. The instrument was an Illumina NovaSeq 6000. The public reads were reprocessed in TCRdb via fastp at Q25 and MiXCR, keeping in-frame beta chains. Each CDR3 protein appears once, grouped with its most common genes and DNA. The sample table lists roughly 150,000 distinct CDR3 sequences, about 14% of them with a count of one. The biggest ten clones account for about 29% of the sample. The sample taken for sequencing was PBMCs or a T cell subset sorted from them (not recorded which). The source of these receptors is an adult woman who had mild COVID-19 (a few samples of this study predate the infection). The sample titles of this study are shuffled in the database, so cell type and time point are left out; the donor was told from shared clones.

This clonotype was observed a few times. This chain uses TRBV7-6 with TRBJ2-7; 7 bases map to TRBD2. There are 14 residues in the CDR3. Germline loops: CDR1 SGHVS, CDR2 FNYEAQ. The V segment lost 5 bases and the J segment 5 bases; nucleotides outside the gene matches: 9. The CDR3 here is CASSPGRAYDEQYF. CDR3 sequence (DNA): TGTGCCAGCAGCCCTGGGAGGGCGTACGACGAGCAGTACTTC.

This clonotype was observed a few times. The rearrangement joins TRBV4-1 to TRBJ1-1, with D perhaps matching TRBD1 (5 bases). Germline V gene sequence: CDR1 MGHRA, CDR2 YSYEKL. The V end lost 5 bases, the J end lost 10 bases, and 17 bases lay between the germline ends. There are 13 residues in the CDR3. CDR3 loop: CASSVRFREGAFF. As DNA, the CDR3 is TGCGCCAGCAGCGTAAGATTCAGGGAAGGAGCTTTCTTT.

This clonotype appeared a few times. This chain connects TRBV7-6 to TRBJ2-1, with 8 nucleotides matching TRBD2. CDR1 and CDR2 from the germline V gene are SGHVS and FNYEAQ. This CDR3 has 15 amino acids. Trimming removed 6 bases from V and 8 bases from J; junction bases left unmatched: 12. CDR3 sequence: CASSLLSGAADEQFF. The CDR3 nucleotides are TGTGCCAGCAGTCTTCTTAGCGGGGCTGCGGATGAGCAGTTCTTC.

As DNA, the CDR3 is TGCAGTGCTAGGGGACGAACAATACAAGAGACCCAGTACTTC. It translates to CSARGRTIQETQYF. This rearrangement joins TRBV20-1 to TRBJ2-5; D possibly uses TRBD1 or TRBD2 (5 bases each). The CDR3 sequence is 14 residues long. Germline assignment: CDR1 DFQATT and CDR2 SNEGSKA (reference sequence). V lost 3 bases and J lost 2, with 13 bases in between.

The V and J genes are TRBV9 and TRBJ1-3; the D gene is possibly TRBD1 (5 bases). Trimming cost V 3 bases and J 0 bases, with 13 bases left between them. CDR1 and CDR2 from the germline V gene are SGDLS and YYNGEE. The CDR3 has 16 residues. Here the CDR3 reads CASSATGLHSGNTIYF. In DNA, the CDR3 is TGTGCCAGCAGCGCGACGGGACTGCACTCTGGAAACACCATATATTTT.

This clonotype was found a few times. V and J are TRBV6-2 or TRBV6-3 and TRBJ2-1; tentatively, D is TRBD1 or TRBD2 (5 bases each). Deletions cut 5 bases from V and 10 bases from J, with 21 bases between. This CDR3 is built from 15 residues. CDR1 MNHEY and CDR2 SVGEGT come from the germline V gene. This CDR3 is CASSTRGLRLREQFF. In nucleotides, the CDR3 is TGTGCCAGCAGTACCCGGGGCCTCCGCCTCCGGGAGCAGTTCTTC.

This clonotype was found a few times. This rearrangement joins TRBV3-1 to TRBJ2-3, with 10 positions matching TRBD2. The CDR3 consists of 17 residues. Germline CDR1 reads LGHDT; CDR2 reads YNNKEL (reference sequence). The junction had 12 bases not matched to a gene; V was cut back by 3 bases and J by 6 bases. The CDR3 nucleotides read TGTGCCAGCAGCCAGGCCCTAAGCGGGGGGGCCGGTGATACGCAGTATTTT. It yields the protein CASSQALSGGAGDTQYF.

This clonotype was found a few times. V and J are TRBV5-1 and TRBJ2-5; D uncertain. V dropped 9 bases and J dropped 4 bases, with 4 bases sitting between them. Germline-derived CDR1 and CDR2 are SGHRS and YFSETQ. The CDR3 runs 9 residues. The CDR3 DNA follows: TGCGCCACCGTAGAGACCCAGTACTTC. Its protein product is CATVETQYF. Combining the CDR3 with reference TRBV5-1 and TRBJ2-5 gives the whole variable domain KAGVTQTPRYLIKTRGQQVTLSCSPISGHRSVSWYQQTPGQGLQFLFEYFSETQRNKGNFPGRFSGRQFSNSRSEMNVSTLELGDSALYLCATVETQYFGPGTRLLVL.

This clonotype was detected many times. The chain recombines TRBV7-9 with TRBJ2-7; D is perhaps TRBD1 (6 bases). CDR1 is SEHNR, CDR2 FQNEAQ, per germline (reference sequence). This CDR3 has 15 amino acids. The V end lost 4 bases, the J end lost 3 bases, and 16 bases lay between the germline ends. The chain's CDR3 is CASSSPGQEGYEQYF. As DNA, the CDR3 is TGTGCCAGCAGCTCGCCGGGACAAGAGGGCTACGAGCAGTACTTC.

This clonotype has just a few counts. The chain is built from TRBV13 and TRBJ2-7; 9 nucleotides agree with TRBD1. Per the germline V gene, CDR1 is PRHDT and CDR2 is FYEKMQ (reference sequence). With V trimmed by 5 bases and J by 5 bases, 13 bases remained unmatched. CDR3 length: 16 residues. DNA of the CDR3: TGTGCCAGCAGCGTATTTTCCGGGACAGGGTTCCACGAGCAGTACTTC. It translates to CASSVFSGTGFHEQYF.

This clonotype was recorded a few times. This sequence joins TRBV6-4 and TRBJ2-3, with D tentatively TRBD2 (6 bases). CDR1 is MRHNA and CDR2 is SNTAGT in the germline V gene. The CDR3 is 15 amino acids. Trimming pared 6 bases from V and 2 bases from J, leaving 15 bases between. The CDR3 DNA sequence: TGTGCCAGCAGCCTTATAGCGGACGACACAGATACGCAGTATTTT. Amino acid sequence: CASSLIADDTDTQYF.

This sequence joins TRBV27 and TRBJ2-3; 7 bases map to TRBD1. The germline V gene has CDR1 MNHEY and CDR2 SMNVEV (reference sequence). The CDR3 extends over 16 amino acids. After removal of 0 bases from V and 6 bases from J, the junction contained 9 bases not matched to a gene. CDR3: CASSLSSGGLIDTQYF. CDR3 nucleotide sequence: TGTGCCAGCAGTTTATCGTCAGGGGGTTTGATTGATACGCAGTATTTT.

This rearrangement joins TRBV7-9 to TRBJ2-2; TRBD2 agrees at 12 bases. The CDR3 loop spans 17 amino acids. The J segment lost 5 bases and the V segment lost 5 bases, leaving 9 bases of the junction unmatched. Per germline, CDR1 SEHNR and CDR2 FQNEAQ (reference sequence). The chain's CDR3 is CASSLPVLAGGTGELFF. The CDR3 region has the DNA TGTGCCAGCAGCCTCCCGGTGCTAGCGGGAGGGACCGGGGAGCTGTTTTTT.

The chain carries TRBV4-2 and TRBJ1-1, with D uncertain. This CDR3 has 15 residues. Germline assignment: CDR1 LGHNA and CDR2 YNFKEQ. Trimming left V 0 bases short and J 5 bases short, with 13 bases between. CDR3 nucleotide sequence: TGTGCCAGCAGCCAAGATAGGGCCATTGGGACTGAAGCTTTCTTT. This codes for CASSQDRAIGTEAFF.

This clonotype was observed a handful of times. The chain has TRBV6-5 and TRBJ2-5; 7 bases map to TRBD2. Germline loops: CDR1 MNHEY, CDR2 SVGAGI. Germline trimming cut 0 bases from V and 6 bases from J; bases unmatched to any gene: 13. The CDR3 sequence is 17 residues long. The CDR3 region has the DNA TGTGCCAGCAGTTACTCGATGTGGAGCACTAGCGCACAGACCCAGTACTTC. Its protein product is CASSYSMWSTSAQTQYF.

The gene calls are TRBV9 and TRBJ2-2, with 11 bases matching TRBD2. CDR3 length: 17 residues. CDR1 is SGDLS and CDR2 is YYNGEE in the germline V gene. Trimming cost V 4 bases and J 3 bases; bases outside gene matches: 8. CDR3 amino acids: CASSPSTSGMDTGELFF. As DNA, the CDR3 is TGTGCCAGCAGCCCGTCGACTAGCGGGATGGACACCGGGGAGCTGTTTTTT.

In its sample, this clonotype was seen a few times. The chain recombines TRBV6-2 or TRBV6-3 with TRBJ2-7; a weak D match, TRBD1 (6 bases). V was cut by 4 bases and J by 5 bases, with 15 bases left in between. The V gene's germline CDR1 is MNHEY and CDR2 SVGEGT. This CDR3 has 14 residues. CDR3 sequence reads: CASSSYLQGHEQYF. The CDR3 region has the DNA TGTGCCAGCAGTTCGTATCTACAGGGACACGAGCAGTACTTC.

This clonotype was seen more than once but under ten times. This rearrangement joins TRBV6-6 to TRBJ2-1; tentative D call: TRBD1 (6 bases). V lost 5 bases and J lost 7, with 9 bases in between. Germline loops: CDR1 MNHNY, CDR2 SVGAGI (reference sequence). There are 12 residues in the CDR3. CDR3 DNA: TGTGCCAGCAGTCATCAGGGGAATGAGCAGTTCTTC. Protein sequence: CASSHQGNEQFF.

This clonotype has more than one count but fewer than ten. This chain uses TRBV7-6 with TRBJ2-1; D is uncertain. Germline CDR1 SGHVS, CDR2 FNYEAQ. The CDR3 loop spans 14 amino acids. V lost 4 bases, J lost 3 bases, and 10 bases lay in between. DNA for the CDR3: TGTGCCAGCAGCTCCCGTGGAGACTACAATGAGCAGTTCTTC. Protein sequence: CASSSRGDYNEQFF.

This clonotype came up a few times. The genes are TRBV12-3 or TRBV12-4 and TRBJ1-1, with no clear D. There are 14 residues in the CDR3. Trimming took 0 bases from V and 1 from J, leaving 6 bases between them. The CDR3 region has the DNA TGTGCCAGCAGTTTAGCCAGGACGAACACTGAAGCTTTCTTT. It is translated as CASSLARTNTEAFF.

The V gene is TRBV6-5, the J gene TRBJ2-6; D uncertain. The CDR3 spans 14 residues. Germline lookup yields CDR1 MNHEY and CDR2 SVGAGI. The ends were cut back, 4 bases at V and 4 bases at J, with 8 bases in the middle. CDR3 amino acids: CASSSPPGANVLTF. The DNA for the CDR3 is TGTGCCAGCAGTTCACCACCCGGGGCCAACGTCCTGACTTTC.

This rearrangement joins TRBV4-1 to TRBJ1-2; a weak D match, TRBD1 (6 bases). Between the trimmed V and J ends, which lost 1 base and 0 bases, there was a span of 6 bases. CDR1 and CDR2 from the germline V gene are MGHRA and YSYEKL. This CDR3 comprises 14 residues. In nucleotides, the CDR3 is TGCGCCAGCAGCCAAGGGACAGCTAACTATGGCTACACCTTC. It codes for CASSQGTANYGYTF.